The clone carrying this T cell receptor (beta chain) showed up many times. Its target is unknown. The data derive from a study of T cell repertoires in cytomegalovirus infection. Overall study findings and caveats: In two of eight donors, the top clonotype was HLA-C-restricted CMV-specific.

MiXCR was run by TCRdb on the reads, yielding one entry per CDR3 protein. The sample has hundreds of thousands of distinct CDR3 sequences, 9.6% seen once. The V gene's germline CDR1 is LGHNA and CDR2 YSLEER. The CDR3 runs 15 residues. Trimming left V 0 bases short and J 2 bases short, with 10 bases between. The chain is built from TRBV4-3 and TRBJ1-2, with no clear D. The sequenced sample consisted of PBMCs. This sequence originates from a human donor in good health (CMV status not recorded). Some clones in this sample may be carry-over from other donors' samples. The CDR3 DNA sequence: TGCGCCAGCAGCCAAGATCCCAGAGTGAACTATGGCTACACCTTC. Amino acid sequence: CASSQDPRVNYGYTF.